The T cell receptor (beta chain) under discussion was sequenced for a study of T-cell memory formation after mild COVID-19. Trimming removed 2 bases at V and 0 bases at J, with 14 bases between. The germline V gene encodes CDR1 MNHNS and CDR2 SASEGT. This CDR3 has 16 residues. TCRdb used MiXCR to reprocess the 5' RACE reads, holding one entry per CDR3 protein. Of about 440,000 distinct CDR3 sequences in the sample, around 20% were seen once. This clonotype was observed a few times. The sample was PBMCs or a T cell subset sorted from them (not recorded which). The receptor was isolated from an adult woman who had mild COVID-19 (a few samples of this study predate the infection). Cell type and time point are not known. The chain combines TRBV6-1 with TRBJ2-7; a weak D match, TRBD1 (5 bases). The CDR3 reads CASSELAHDSSYEQYF. CDR3 bases: TGTGCCAGCAGTGAATTGGCACACGACAGCTCCTACGAGCAGTACTTC.